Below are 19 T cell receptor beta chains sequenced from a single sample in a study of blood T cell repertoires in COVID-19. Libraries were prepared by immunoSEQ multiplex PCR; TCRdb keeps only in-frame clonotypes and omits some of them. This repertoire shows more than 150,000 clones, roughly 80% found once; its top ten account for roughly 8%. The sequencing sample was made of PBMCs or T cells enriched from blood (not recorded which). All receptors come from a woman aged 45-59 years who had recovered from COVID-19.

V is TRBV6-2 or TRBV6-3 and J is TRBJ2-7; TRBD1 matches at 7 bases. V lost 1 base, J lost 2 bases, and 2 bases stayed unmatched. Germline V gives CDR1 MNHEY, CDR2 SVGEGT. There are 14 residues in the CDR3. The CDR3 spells CASSYWDSPYEQYF. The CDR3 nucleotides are TGTGCCAGCAGTTACTGGGACAGCCCCTACGAGCAGTACTTC.

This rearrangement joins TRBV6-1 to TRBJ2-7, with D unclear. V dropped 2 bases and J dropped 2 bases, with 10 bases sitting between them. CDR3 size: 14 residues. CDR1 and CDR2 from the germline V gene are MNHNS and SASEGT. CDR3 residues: CASSEQDTTYEQYF. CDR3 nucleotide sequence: TGTGCCAGCAGTGAACAGGATACGACCTACGAGCAGTACTTC.

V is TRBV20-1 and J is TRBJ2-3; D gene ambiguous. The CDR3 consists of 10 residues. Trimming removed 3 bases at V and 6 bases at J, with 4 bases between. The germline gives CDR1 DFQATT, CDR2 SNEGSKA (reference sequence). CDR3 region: CSASRDTQYF. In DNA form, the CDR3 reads TGCAGTGCTAGCCGGGATACGCAGTATTTT.

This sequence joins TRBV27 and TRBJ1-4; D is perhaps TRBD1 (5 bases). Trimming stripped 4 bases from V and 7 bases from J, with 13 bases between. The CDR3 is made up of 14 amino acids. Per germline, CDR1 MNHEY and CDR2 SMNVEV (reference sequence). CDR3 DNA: TGTGCCAGCAGTTATAGGGGCATGGGTGAAAAACTGTTTTTT. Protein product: CASSYRGMGEKLFF.

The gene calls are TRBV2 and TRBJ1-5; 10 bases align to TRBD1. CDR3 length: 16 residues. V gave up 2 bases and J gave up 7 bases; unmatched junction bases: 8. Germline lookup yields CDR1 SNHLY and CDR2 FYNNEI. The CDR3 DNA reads TGTGCCAGCAGTGAACAAGGGACAGGGGTCGGGCAGCCCCAGCATTTT. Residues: CASSEQGTGVGQPQHF.

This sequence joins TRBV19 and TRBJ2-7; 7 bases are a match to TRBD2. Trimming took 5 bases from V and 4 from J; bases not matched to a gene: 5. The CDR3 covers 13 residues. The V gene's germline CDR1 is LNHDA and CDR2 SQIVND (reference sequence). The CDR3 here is CASSPGLHYEQYF. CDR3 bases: TGTGCCAGTAGTCCGGGACTACATTACGAGCAGTACTTC.

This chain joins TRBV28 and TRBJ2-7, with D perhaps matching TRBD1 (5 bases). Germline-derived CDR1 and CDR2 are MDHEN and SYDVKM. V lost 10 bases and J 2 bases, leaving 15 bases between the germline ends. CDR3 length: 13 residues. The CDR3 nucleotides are TGTGCCACCATGCAAGGGGTCACCTACGAGCAGTACTTC. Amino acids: CATMQGVTYEQYF. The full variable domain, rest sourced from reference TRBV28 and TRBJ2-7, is DVKVTQSSRYLVKRTGEKVFLECVQDMDHENMFWYRQDPGLGLRLIYFSYDVKMKEKGDIPEGYSVSREKKERFSLILESASTNQTSMYLCATMQGVTYEQYFGPGTRLTVT.

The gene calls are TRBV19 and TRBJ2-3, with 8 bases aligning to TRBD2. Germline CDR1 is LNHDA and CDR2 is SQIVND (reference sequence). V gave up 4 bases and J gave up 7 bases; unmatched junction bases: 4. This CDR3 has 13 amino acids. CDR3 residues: CASSRGLANTQYF. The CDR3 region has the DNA TGTGCCAGTAGTAGAGGACTAGCTAATACGCAGTATTTT. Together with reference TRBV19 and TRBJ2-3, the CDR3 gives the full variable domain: DGGITQSPKYLFRKEGQNVTLSCEQNLNHDAMYWYRQDPGQGLRLIYYSQIVNDFQKGDIAEGYSVSREKKESFPLTVTSAQKNPTAFYLCASSRGLANTQYFGPGTRLTVL.

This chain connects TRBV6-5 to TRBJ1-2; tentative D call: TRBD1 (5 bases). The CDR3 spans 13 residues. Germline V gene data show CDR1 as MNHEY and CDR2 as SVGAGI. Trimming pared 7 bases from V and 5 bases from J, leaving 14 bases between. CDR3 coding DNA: TGTGCCAGCACCCCCCAGGGATCGTATGGCTACACCTTC. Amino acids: CASTPQGSYGYTF.

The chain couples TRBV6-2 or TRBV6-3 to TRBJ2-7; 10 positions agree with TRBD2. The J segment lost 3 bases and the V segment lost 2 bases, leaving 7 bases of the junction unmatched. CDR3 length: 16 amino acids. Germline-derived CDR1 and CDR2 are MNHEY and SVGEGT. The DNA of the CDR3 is TGTGCCAGCAGTTACCTGGCCGGACTAGCGGACTACGAGCAGTACTTC. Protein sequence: CASSYLAGLADYEQYF.

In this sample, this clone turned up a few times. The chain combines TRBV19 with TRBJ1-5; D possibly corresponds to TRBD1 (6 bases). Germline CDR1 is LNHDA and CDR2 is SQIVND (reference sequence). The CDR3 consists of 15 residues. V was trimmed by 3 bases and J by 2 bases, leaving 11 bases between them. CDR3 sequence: CASSIRGGGNQPQHF. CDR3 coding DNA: TGTGCCAGTAGTATCAGGGGAGGGGGCAATCAGCCCCAGCATTTT. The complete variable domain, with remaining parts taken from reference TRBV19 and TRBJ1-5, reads DGGITQSPKYLFRKEGQNVTLSCEQNLNHDAMYWYRQDPGQGLRLIYYSQIVNDFQKGDIAEGYSVSREKKESFPLTVTSAQKNPTAFYLCASSIRGGGNQPQHFGDGTRLSIL.

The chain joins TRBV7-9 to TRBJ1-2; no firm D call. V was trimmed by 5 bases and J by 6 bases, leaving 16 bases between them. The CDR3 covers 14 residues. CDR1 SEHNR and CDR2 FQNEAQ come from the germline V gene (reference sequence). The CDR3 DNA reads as TGTGCCAGCAGCCCCCCCCTCTTGCAGGATGGCTACACCTTC. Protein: CASSPPLLQDGYTF.

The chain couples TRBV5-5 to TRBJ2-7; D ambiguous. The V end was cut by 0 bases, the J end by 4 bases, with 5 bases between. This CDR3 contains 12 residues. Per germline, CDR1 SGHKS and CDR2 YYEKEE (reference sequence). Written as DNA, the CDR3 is TGTGCCAGCAGCTTGGGACTTTACGAGCAGTACTTC. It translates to CASSLGLYEQYF.

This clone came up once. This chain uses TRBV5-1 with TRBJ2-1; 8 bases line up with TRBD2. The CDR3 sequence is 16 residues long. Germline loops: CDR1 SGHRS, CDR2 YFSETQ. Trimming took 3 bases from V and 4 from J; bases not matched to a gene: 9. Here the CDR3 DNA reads TGCGCCAGCAGCTCCGCCGGGGGGGCTCTTTACAATGAGCAGTTCTTC. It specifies CASSSAGGALYNEQFF. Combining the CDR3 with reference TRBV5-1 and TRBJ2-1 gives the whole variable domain KAGVTQTPRYLIKTRGQQVTLSCSPISGHRSVSWYQQTPGQGLQFLFEYFSETQRNKGNFPGRFSGRQFSNSRSEMNVSTLELGDSALYLCASSSAGGALYNEQFFGPGTRLTVL.

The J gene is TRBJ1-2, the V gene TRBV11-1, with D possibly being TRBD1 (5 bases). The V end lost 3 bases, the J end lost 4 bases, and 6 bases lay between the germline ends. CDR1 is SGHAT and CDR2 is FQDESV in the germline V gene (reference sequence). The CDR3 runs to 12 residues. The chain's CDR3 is CASSFGGYGYTF. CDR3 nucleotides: TGTGCCAGCAGCTTCGGGGGCTATGGCTACACCTTC.

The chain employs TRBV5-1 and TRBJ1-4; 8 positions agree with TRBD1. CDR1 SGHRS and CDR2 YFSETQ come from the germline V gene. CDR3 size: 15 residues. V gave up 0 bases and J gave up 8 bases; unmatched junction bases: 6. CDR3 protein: CASSLEGQGHEKLFF. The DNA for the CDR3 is TGCGCCAGCAGCTTGGAAGGACAGGGACACGAAAAACTGTTTTTT.

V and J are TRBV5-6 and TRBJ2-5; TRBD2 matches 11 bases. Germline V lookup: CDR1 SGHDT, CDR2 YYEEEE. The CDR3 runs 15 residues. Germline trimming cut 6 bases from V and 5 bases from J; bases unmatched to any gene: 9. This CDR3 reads CASILTSGGRETQYF. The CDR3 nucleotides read TGTGCCAGCATCCTAACTAGCGGGGGACGCGAGACCCAGTACTTC.

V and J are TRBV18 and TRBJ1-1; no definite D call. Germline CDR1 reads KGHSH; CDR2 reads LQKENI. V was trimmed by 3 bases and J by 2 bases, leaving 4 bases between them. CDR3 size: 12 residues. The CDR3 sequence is CASSPFNTEAFF. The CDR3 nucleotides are TGTGCCAGCTCACCCTTTAACACTGAAGCTTTCTTT.

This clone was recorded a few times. The CDR3 protein is CASSPLPDRSYNSPLHF. CDR3 DNA sequence: TGCGCCAGCAGCCCTCTCCCGGACAGAAGTTATAATTCACCCCTCCACTTT. This chain links TRBV4-3 with TRBJ1-6; tentative D call: TRBD1 (6 bases). V lost 4 bases and J lost 4, with 17 bases in between. CDR1 is LGHNA and CDR2 is YSLEER in the germline V gene. This CDR3 comprises 17 residues.